The clone carrying this TCR beta chain has just one count. Time point meaning: persistent/refractory GD, antithyroid drugs over 5 years with positive TRAb. The authors made the TCR library using RNA they extracted from PBMCs. Investigators report Graves' disease was diagnosed under American Thyroid Association guidelines. CDR1 LNHDA and CDR2 SQIVND come from the germline V gene (reference sequence). This CDR3 region has 14 residues. V lost 3 bases to trimming and J lost 5 bases, with 11 bases between them. Libraries of TCR beta came from iRepertoire HTBI primers plus Arm-PCR of CDR3 regions. TCRdb itself ran the multiplex PCR reads through MiXCR, one entry per CDR3 protein. The sample carries 650,000 to 850,000 distinct CDR3 sequences, about 30% recorded once. This sample stems from a study of regulatory T cells in long-lasting Graves disease.

The chain employs TRBV19 and TRBJ1-5; no clear D. The clonotype was recovered from a female donor with Graves disease. Sequences were derived from peripheral blood mononuclear cells (PBMCs), sampled when the disease was refractory, from a patient treated with antithyroid drugs. The CDR3 reads CASSMWKGDQPQHF. For the CDR3, the DNA is TGTGCCAGTAGTATGTGGAAGGGAGATCAGCCCCAGCATTTT.